This is a list of T cell receptor beta chains from one sample in a study of Ad26.COV2.S vaccination and SARS-CoV-2 variants. Method: immunoSEQ multiplex PCR; TCRdb's copy keeps in-frame clones and lacks some. The data hold approximately 280,000 clones, with about 89% observed a single time. The sequences come from peripheral blood, collected in a trial of Ad26.COV2.S vaccine versus placebo. All receptors derive from a person aged 18-60 years who received the Ad26.COV2.S COVID-19 vaccine or a placebo. CDR3s include the opening cysteine and the closing phenylalanine or tryptophan. Each record gives: J gene, D gene, V gene, clone size, CDR3 protein, CDR3 DNA. D genes are given only for firm matches. Clone size, where shown, is once, few, many, or a class for clones that have expanded.

TRBJ1-5,-,TRBV10-3,once,CAISESFQPQHF,TGTGCCATCAGTGAGTCATTTCAGCCCCAGCATTTT
TRBJ1-5,-,TRBV10-1,-,CASTRPGYSNQPQHF,TGCGCCAGCACCAGACCCGGTTATAGCAATCAGCCCCAGCATTTT
TRBJ2-6,-,TRBV7-6,-,CASSLAGAGANVLTF,TGTGCCAGCAGCTTAGCAGGAGCTGGGGCCAACGTCCTGACTTTC
TRBJ1-6,-,TRBV7-8,-,CASSLEGSSYNSPLHF,TGTGCCAGCAGCTTAGAGGGTAGCTCCTATAATTCACCCCTCCACTTT
TRBJ2-3,TRBD1,TRBV30,-,CAWSRWTGGTDTQYF,TGTGCCTGGAGTAGGTGGACAGGGGGGACAGATACGCAGTATTTT
TRBJ2-1,-,TRBV7-2,-,CASSLEAGGHNEQFF,TGTGCCAGCAGCTTAGAAGCGGGCGGTCATAATGAGCAGTTCTTC
TRBJ1-5,TRBD1,TRBV28,-,CASSSYRGRNQPQHF,TGTGCCAGCAGTTCCTACAGGGGTAGGAATCAGCCCCAGCATTTT
TRBJ2-4,TRBD1,TRBV5-1,-,CASSSSRQGDSKNIQYF,TGCGCCAGCAGCTCCTCCCGACAGGGCGATTCCAAAAACATTCAGTACTTC
TRBJ2-3,-,TRBV6-1,-,CASSEYPDTQYF,TGTGCCAGCAGTGAATACCCCGATACGCAGTATTTT
TRBJ2-7,-,TRBV18,-,CASSPMDLTYEQYF,TGTGCCAGCTCACCAATGGACTTAACCTACGAGCAGTACTTC
TRBJ1-1,-,TRBV10-3,-,CAINSGGVNTEAFF,TGTGCCATCAACTCCGGGGGCGTAAACACTGAAGCTTTCTTT
TRBJ2-2,TRBD2,TRBV10-1,-,CASSERAGGGGELFF,TGCGCCAGCAGTGAGAGGGCGGGAGGAGGCGGGGAGCTGTTTTTT
TRBJ1-5,TRBD1,TRBV29-1,-,CRAGNRGTSNQPQHF,TGCAGGGCCGGGAACAGGGGAACGAGCAATCAGCCCCAGCATTTT
TRBJ2-3,TRBD1,TRBV30,-,CAQQQGALTDTQYF,TGTGCCCAACAACAGGGGGCACTGACAGATACGCAGTATTTT
TRBJ2-1,-,TRBV20-1,-,CSASDGGAAHNEQFF,TGCAGTGCTAGTGACGGGGGCGCCGCCCACAATGAGCAGTTCTTC
TRBJ2-7,-,TRBV10-3,-,CAISGTVDYEQYF,TGTGCCATCAGTGGGACAGTCGACTACGAGCAGTACTTC
TRBJ2-5,TRBD2,TRBV28,-,CASSSAGGGLMETQYF,TGTGCCAGCAGTTCAGCCGGGGGAGGGCTTATGGAGACCCAGTACTTC
TRBJ1-5,-,TRBV12-3/TRBV12-4,once,CASSTNPVQPQHF,TGTGCCAGCAGTACCAACCCGGTTCAGCCCCAGCATTTT
TRBJ1-2,-,TRBV28,-,CASSFGTGASSYGYTF,TGTGCCAGCAGTTTCGGGACGGGGGCTTCGAGCTATGGCTACACCTTC
TRBJ1-6,-,TRBV4-2,-,CASSQDRAGPNSPLHF,TGTGCCAGCAGCCAAGACCGGGCAGGGCCCAATTCACCCCTCCACTTT
TRBJ2-7,-,TRBV7-9,once,CACGAGSYEQYF,TGTGCCTGTGGGGCAGGCTCCTACGAGCAGTACTTC
TRBJ2-7,TRBD1,TRBV27,-,CASSLSSGGYEQYF,TGTGCCAGCAGTTTATCTTCAGGGGGCTACGAGCAGTACTTC
TRBJ2-7,-,TRBV7-6,-,CASSPASHYEQYF,TGTGCCAGCAGCCCCGCTTCTCATTACGAGCAGTACTTC
TRBJ2-7,TRBD2,TRBV5-4,-,CASSSIAGGAEQYF,TGTGCCAGCAGCTCGATAGCGGGAGGTGCCGAGCAGTACTTC
TRBJ1-2,-,TRBV7-2,-,CASSLDRGQLQGYTF,TGTGCCAGCAGCTTAGATCGTGGACAGTTGCAGGGCTACACCTTC
TRBJ1-1,TRBD1,TRBV7-9,-,CASSFGTVNTEAFF,TGTGCCAGCAGCTTCGGGACAGTGAACACTGAAGCTTTCTTT
TRBJ1-5,-,TRBV6-5,-,CASSTFRWQPQHF,TGTGCCAGCAGCACTTTTCGGTGGCAGCCCCAGCATTTT
TRBJ2-6,-,TRBV9,-,CASSGRAFQANVLTF,TGTGCCAGCAGCGGCCGGGCGTTCCAGGCCAACGTCCTGACTTTC
TRBJ2-5,-,TRBV18,-,CASSPTVGETQYF,TGTGCCAGCTCCCCGACCGTGGGGGAGACCCAGTACTTC
TRBJ2-3,-,TRBV27,-,CASSLWRSTDTQYF,TGTGCCAGCAGTTTATGGCGGAGCACAGATACGCAGTATTTT
TRBJ2-7,TRBD1,TRBV9,-,CASSAGGTGNYEQYF,TGTGCCAGCAGCGCCGGGGGGACAGGGAACTACGAGCAGTACTTC
TRBJ1-4,-,TRBV6-5,-,CASSYRGATNEKLFF,TGTGCCAGCAGTTACCGGGGAGCAACTAATGAAAAACTGTTTTTT
TRBJ2-7,-,TRBV5-5,-,CASSPPRSYEQYF,TGTGCCAGCAGCCCGCCGCGGTCCTACGAGCAGTACTTC
TRBJ1-6,-,TRBV5-8,-,CASTLGGQGGSPLHF,TGTGCCAGCACCCTCGGTGGGCAGGGAGGGTCACCCCTCCACTTT
TRBJ2-6,-,TRBV21-1,-,CASSTRDRTLSGANVLTF,TGTGCCAGCAGCACCCGGGACAGGACCCTCTCTGGGGCCAACGTCCTGACTTTC
TRBJ1-4,TRBD1,TRBV6-5,-,CASSYDRAPNEKLFF,TGTGCCAGCAGTTACGACAGGGCCCCGAATGAAAAACTGTTTTTT
TRBJ2-4,-,TRBV2,-,CASSVEEVFKNIQYF,TGTGCCAGCAGTGTGGAGGAAGTTTTCAAAAACATTCAGTACTTC
TRBJ2-1,TRBD1,TRBV10-3,-,CAISDPGTGRFYNEQFF,TGTGCCATCAGTGACCCGGGGACAGGACGTTTCTACAATGAGCAGTTCTTC
TRBJ2-5,-,TRBV5-1,-,CASRRTDRETQYF,TGCGCCAGCCGGCGCACCGACAGGGAGACCCAGTACTTC
TRBJ2-6,-,TRBV7-2,few,CASSSTYSGANVLTF,TGTGCCAGCAGCTCCACGTACTCGGGGGCCAACGTCCTGACTTTC
TRBJ1-1,-,TRBV5-1,-,CASRPQGGRDTEAFF,TGCGCCAGCAGGCCCCAGGGCGGGAGGGACACTGAAGCTTTCTTT
TRBJ1-6,-,TRBV2,-,CASSERLGGGNSPLHF,TGTGCCAGCAGTGAACGCCTGGGCGGGGGTAATTCACCCCTCCACTTT
TRBJ2-3,TRBD2,TRBV7-2,-,CASSPTSGNTDTQYF,TGTGCCAGCAGTCCGACTAGCGGGAACACAGATACGCAGTATTTT
TRBJ1-1,-,TRBV7-2,-,CASSLDDRTEAFF,TGTGCCAGCAGCTTAGATGACAGGACTGAAGCTTTCTTT
TRBJ2-1,TRBD2,TRBV5-1,-,CASSSIAGVLYNEQFF,TGCGCCAGCAGCTCAATAGCGGGGGTCCTGTACAATGAGCAGTTCTTC
TRBJ1-1,-,TRBV5-6,-,CASSLANTEAFF,TGTGCCAGCAGCTTGGCGAACACTGAAGCTTTCTTT
TRBJ2-3,-,TRBV7-9,-,CASSFGQPLTDTQYF,TGTGCCAGCAGCTTTGGACAGCCCCTCACAGATACGCAGTATTTT
TRBJ1-5,-,TRBV12-2,few,CASRLRGRYSNQPQHF,TGTGCAAGTCGCTTAAGGGGGCGATATAGCAATCAGCCCCAGCATTTT
TRBJ1-2,-,TRBV25-1,-,CASSENNYGYTF,TGTGCCAGCAGTGAAAACAACTATGGCTACACCTTC
TRBJ2-1,TRBD2,TRBV2,-,CASSEGTSGFYNEQFF,TGTGCCAGCAGTGAAGGGACTAGCGGCTTCTACAATGAGCAGTTCTTC
TRBJ1-1,-,TRBV10-3,-,CAINLNRESTEAFF,TGTGCCATCAACCTAAACAGGGAATCGACTGAAGCTTTCTTT
TRBJ1-1,-,TRBV6-5,-,CASQPGQHTEAFF,TGTGCCAGCCAGCCCGGACAGCACACTGAAGCTTTCTTT